Listed below are T cell receptor beta chains from one sample, sequenced in a study of blood T cell repertoires in COVID-19. Assay: immunoSEQ multiplex PCR; the TCRdb copy retains only in-frame clones and omits some. The sample includes 200,000 to 250,000 clones, about 79% of them seen just once. Material for sequencing was PBMCs or T cells enriched from blood (not recorded which). The receptors come from a woman aged 60-75 years who had recovered from COVID-19. Both conserved end residues are part of each CDR3.

TRBJ1-5 TRBV6-5 CASSRDRDSNQPQHF
TRBJ2-5 TRBV29-1 CSATLSGGAGETQYF
TRBJ1-2 TRBV9 CASSPNAGQGYGYTF
TRBJ1-2 TRBV19 CASNTGTVGNYGYTF
TRBJ2-3 TRBV7-2 CASSLGHSTDTQYF
TRBJ2-2 TRBV10-2 CASSESTPGGDNTGELFF
TRBJ2-3 TRBV2 CASSRRTPDTQYF
TRBJ2-7 TRBV12-3/TRBV12-4 CASSFTPYEQYF
TRBJ1-2 TRBV18 CASSPPAGEYGYTF
TRBJ2-2 TRBV14 CASSFTGPTGELFF
TRBJ2-5 TRBV6-5 CASSRTSGRAETQYF
TRBJ1-5 TRBV12-3/TRBV12-4 CASSSRGVMDF
TRBJ2-3 TRBV19 CASSSTGGADTQYF
TRBJ2-3 TRBV29-1 CSVRDFTDTQYF
TRBJ2-3 TRBV9 CASSVLSRTDTQYF
TRBJ1-1 TRBV2 CASSVRGPTEAFF
TRBJ1-3 TRBV5-1 CASSLTGSGNTIYF
TRBJ2-6 TRBV10-3 CAISERGGTGANVLTF
TRBJ2-3 TRBV27 CASSLSRTVTDTQYF
TRBJ2-3 TRBV3-1/TRBV3-2 CASSQDVSRGDTQYF
TRBJ1-2 TRBV5-1 CASSLRREGYGYTF
TRBJ1-5 TRBV4-2 CASSQDSGRVRSQPQHF
TRBJ2-3 TRBV5-8 CASSMGVSGSTDTQYF
TRBJ2-1 TRBV13 CASSYFGTSGDNEQFF
TRBJ2-7 TRBV9 CASSVGGREGAEQYF
TRBJ1-2 TRBV7-2 CASRQGQMANYGYTF
TRBJ2-1 TRBV3-1/TRBV3-2 CASSQGAGGSSYNEQFF
TRBJ2-7 TRBV6-5 CASSSPGQGIYEQYF
TRBJ2-7 TRBV2 CASSETTIDIYEQYF
TRBJ2-5 TRBV5-6 CASSLASETQYF
TRBJ2-7 TRBV19 CASTFQAGDYEQYF
TRBJ1-2 TRBV5-6 CASSSQGLGYGYTF
TRBJ2-3 TRBV19 CASSIGQRSRTDTQYF
TRBJ2-7 TRBV5-1 CASSPKRDLYEQYF
TRBJ2-7 TRBV19 CASSSRDRGLEQYF
TRBJ2-3 TRBV2 CASTRLAGVRDTQYF
TRBJ1-2 TRBV5-5 CASSLTGANYGYTF
TRBJ2-4 TRBV19 CASLGQRNGAAKNIQYF
TRBJ2-5 TRBV7-8 CASSPLGEETQYF
TRBJ1-2 TRBV10-3 CAISKTGDYGYTF
TRBJ2-2 TRBV19 CASSPKYGTTNTGELFF
TRBJ1-6 TRBV18 CASSPEGFNSPLHF
TRBJ1-2 TRBV29-1 CSVGQGSNYGYTF
TRBJ1-2 TRBV5-6 CASSLVVGGYRSYGYTF
TRBJ1-2 TRBV10-1 CASSESTGNGYTF
TRBJ2-5 TRBV11-2 CASWGAGGRETQYF
TRBJ1-5 TRBV7-6 CASSLRLNQPQHF
TRBJ1-2 TRBV27 CASSPAGASYGYTF
TRBJ2-1 TRBV6-5 CASSSPVLFVQFF
TRBJ2-1 TRBV11-2 CASSRQGSSGEQFF
TRBJ2-1 TRBV4-3 CASSQDTGIYNEQFF
TRBJ2-7 TRBV6-5 CASSGQGTHEQYF
TRBJ1-2 TRBV4-1 CASSQETHRPGEDGYTF
TRBJ2-1 TRBV7-2 CASSSAYKPPGNEQFF
TRBJ1-4 TRBV9 CASSSGDTNEKLFF
TRBJ1-2 TRBV19 CASSMRGGGDYGYTF
TRBJ1-1 TRBV5-4 CASSLDPGYMNTEAFF
TRBJ2-3 TRBV4-3 CASSQGTSYTDTQYF